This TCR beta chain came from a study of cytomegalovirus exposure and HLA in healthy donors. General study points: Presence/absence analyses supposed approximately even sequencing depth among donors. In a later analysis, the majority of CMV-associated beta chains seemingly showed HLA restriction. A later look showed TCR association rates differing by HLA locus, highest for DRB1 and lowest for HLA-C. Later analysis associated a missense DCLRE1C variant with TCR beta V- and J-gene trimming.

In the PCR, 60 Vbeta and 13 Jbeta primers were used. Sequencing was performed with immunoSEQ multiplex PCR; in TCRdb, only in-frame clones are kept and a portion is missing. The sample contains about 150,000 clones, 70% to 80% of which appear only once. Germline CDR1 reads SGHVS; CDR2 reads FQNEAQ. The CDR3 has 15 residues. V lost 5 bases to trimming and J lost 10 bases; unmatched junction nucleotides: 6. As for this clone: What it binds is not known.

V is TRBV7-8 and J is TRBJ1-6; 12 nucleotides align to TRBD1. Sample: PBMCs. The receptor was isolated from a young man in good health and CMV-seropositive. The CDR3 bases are TGTGCCAGCAGCGAGGGACAGGGGGCCGGGTCACCCCTCCACTTT. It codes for CASSEGQGAGSPLHF.